Shown below are 14 T cell receptor beta chains from a single sample sequenced in a study of identical twins. One entry per CDR3 protein, called by TCRdb with MiXCR from the 5' RACE reads. Among 500,000 to 700,000 distinct CDR3 sequences listed, roughly 6.6% were seen once. This same sample was also taken into another study, of yellow fever vaccine responses in identical twins.

Sequenced material: PBMCs. The receptors were sampled from a young woman in good health.

The table lists this clonotype with a few counts. The chain combines TRBV5-1 with TRBJ1-1; D possibly corresponds to TRBD1 (5 bases). The CDR3 covers 14 residues. V was shortened by 0 bases and J by 5 bases, with 11 bases between the two germline ends. The germline V gene encodes CDR1 SGHRS and CDR2 YFSETQ. The CDR3 here is CASSLDRIGTEAFF. DNA for the CDR3: TGCGCCAGCAGCTTGGACAGGATAGGAACTGAAGCTTTCTTT.

The chain has TRBV6-1 and TRBJ1-1, with TRBD1 matching over 7 bases. Trimming removed 4 bases from V and 5 bases from J; junction bases left unmatched: 10. The CDR3 consists of 15 residues. Germline V CDR1 and CDR2: MNHNS, SASEGT. CDR3 bases: TGTGCCAGCAGTGTAATACAGGGGAGTGGGACTGAAGCTTTCTTT. Translation gives CASSVIQGSGTEAFF.

The chain is built from TRBV20-1 and TRBJ1-4, with 7 bases that match TRBD1. Trimming at V came to 6 bases and at J to 6 bases, leaving 4 bases not matched to a gene. CDR1 is DFQATT, CDR2 SNEGSKA, per germline (reference sequence). The CDR3 spans 12 residues. The CDR3 nucleotides are TGCAGTGCCGGGACAGAGTATGAAAAACTGTTTTTT. Translation gives CSAGTEYEKLFF.

The CDR3 loop reads CASSAADRLVTGNEQFF. The DNA for the CDR3 is TGTGCCAGCAGCGCCGCAGATCGACTAGTTACCGGCAATGAGCAGTTCTTC. V and J are TRBV14 and TRBJ2-1, with a possible D match to TRBD2 (6 bases). The CDR3 length is 17 residues. Germline V lookup: CDR1 SGHDN, CDR2 FVKESK. Between the trimmed V and J ends, which lost 5 bases and 6 bases, there was a span of 23 bases. Full variable domain (outside the CDR3, taken from reference TRBV14 and TRBJ2-1): EAGVTQFPSHSVIEKGQTVTLRCDPISGHDNLYWYRRVMGKEIKFLLHFVKESKQDESGMPNNRFLAERTGGTYSTLKVQPAELEDSGVYFCASSAADRLVTGNEQFFGPGTRLTVL.

The chain carries TRBV9 and TRBJ2-3; TRBD2 agrees at 8 bases. This CDR3 is built from 14 residues. Unmatched junction bases numbered 2, after V lost 3 bases and J lost 2 bases. CDR1 SGDLS and CDR2 YYNGEE come from the germline V gene. The CDR3 loop reads CASSATSVTDTQYF. The CDR3, as DNA: TGTGCCAGCAGCGCGACTAGCGTCACAGATACGCAGTATTTT.

The chain combines TRBV12-3 or TRBV12-4 with TRBJ2-3; D remains unclear. The germline V and J ends were trimmed by 5 bases and 2 bases, with 14 bases remaining between them. This CDR3 comprises 15 residues. The CDR3 protein is CASSPPLGPTDTQYF. The CDR3 coding sequence is TGTGCCAGCAGTCCTCCCCTCGGGCCCACAGATACGCAGTATTTT.

The chain employs TRBV11-1 and TRBJ2-7; 7 bases map to TRBD2. Germline V gives CDR1 SGHAT, CDR2 FQDESV (reference sequence). The junction had 17 bases not matched to a gene; V was cut back by 1 base and J by 5 bases. There are 18 residues in the CDR3. Written as DNA, the CDR3 is TGTGCCAGCAGCTTAGTTTACGGTCGAGCGGGACTTTTCCACGAGCAGTACTTC. Amino acid sequence: CASSLVYGRAGLFHEQYF.

At least ten counts were recorded for this clonotype. This chain links TRBV7-6 with TRBJ2-7; D possibly uses TRBD1 or TRBD2 (6 bases each). The CDR3 runs 15 residues. V was cut by 1 base and J by 2 bases, with 12 bases left in between. CDR1 and CDR2 from the germline V gene are SGHVS and FNYEAQ. The CDR3 here is CASSLEGGSTYEQYF. DNA for the CDR3: TGTGCCAGCAGCTTAGAGGGGGGTTCCACCTACGAGCAGTACTTC.

The DNA of the CDR3 is TGCAGTGCTAGAACCCGATACGAGCAGTACTTC. The encoded protein is CSARTRYEQYF. The gene calls are TRBV20-1 and TRBJ2-7; D remains unclear. V gave up 2 bases and J gave up 4 bases, with 6 bases separating them. Looked up from germline, CDR1 is DFQATT and CDR2 is SNEGSKA (reference sequence). The CDR3 runs to 11 residues.

This clonotype has ten or more counts. CDR3 sequence (DNA): TGTGCCAGCAGTTCAGGGTTTGGGGATTCACCCCTCCACTTT. As protein: CASSSGFGDSPLHF. The chain employs TRBV6-5 and TRBJ1-6; D might be TRBD1 (5 bases). The CDR3 runs 14 residues. The ends were cut back, 4 bases at V and 8 bases at J, with 12 bases in the middle. From germline, CDR1 is MNHEY and CDR2 SVGAGI.

This clonotype was counted only a few times. The chain combines TRBV20-1 with TRBJ2-5; D may be TRBD1 or TRBD2 (5 bases each). V dropped 6 bases and J dropped 2 bases, with 13 bases sitting between them. The CDR3 covers 13 residues. CDR1 and CDR2 (germline): DFQATT, SNEGSKA (reference sequence). In DNA form, the CDR3 reads TGCAGTGCCTATACGAGGGGACAAGAGACCCAGTACTTC. Translation gives CSAYTRGQETQYF.

In this sample, this clonotype turned up a few times. The gene calls are TRBV20-1 and TRBJ2-5; D gene unclear. Germline V gives CDR1 DFQATT, CDR2 SNEGSKA (reference sequence). V dropped 5 bases and J dropped 2 bases, with 15 bases sitting between them. The CDR3 has 14 amino acids. CDR3 in DNA: TGCAGTGCTCCAAAAACGACGAGTCAAGAGACCCAGTACTTC. Its translation is CSAPKTTSQETQYF.

This clonotype has ten or more counts. Here the CDR3 reads CAARAGGRDYGYTF. The DNA of the CDR3 is TGTGCCGCCCGAGCAGGGGGTCGGGACTATGGCTACACCTTC. The rearrangement uses TRBV11-2 and TRBJ1-2; TRBD1 aligns across 7 bases. The germline V gene encodes CDR1 SGHAT and CDR2 FQNNGV. This CDR3 region has 14 residues. With 11 bases clipped from V and 3 bases from J, the junction kept 12 bases outside the gene matches.

This clonotype was seen a few times. The genes are TRBV7-8 and TRBJ1-2; 7 nucleotides match TRBD1. In germline, CDR1 is SGHVS, CDR2 FQNEAQ. The CDR3 has 13 residues. J gave up 7 bases and V 7 bases, and 9 bases lay outside the gene matches. This chain's CDR3 is CASIWTGSPGYTF. CDR3 DNA sequence: TGTGCCAGCATATGGACAGGAAGCCCTGGCTACACCTTC.